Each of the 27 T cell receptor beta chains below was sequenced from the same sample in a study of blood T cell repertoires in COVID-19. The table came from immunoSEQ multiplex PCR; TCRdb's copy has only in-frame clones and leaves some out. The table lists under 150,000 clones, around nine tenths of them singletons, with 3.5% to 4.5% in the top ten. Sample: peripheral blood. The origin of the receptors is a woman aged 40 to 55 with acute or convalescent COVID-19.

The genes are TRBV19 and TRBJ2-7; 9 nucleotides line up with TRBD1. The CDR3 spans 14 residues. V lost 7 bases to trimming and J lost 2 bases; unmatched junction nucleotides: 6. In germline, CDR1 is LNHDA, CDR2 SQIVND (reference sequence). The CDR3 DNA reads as TGTGCCAGTACCGACAGGGGGAAGACCTACGAGCAGTACTTC. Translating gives CASTDRGKTYEQYF.

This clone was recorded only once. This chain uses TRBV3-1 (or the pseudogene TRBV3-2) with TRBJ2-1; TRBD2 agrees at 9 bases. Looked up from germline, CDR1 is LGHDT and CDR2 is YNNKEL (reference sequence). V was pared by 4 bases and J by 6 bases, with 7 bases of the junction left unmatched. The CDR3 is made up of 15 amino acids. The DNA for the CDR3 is TGTGCCAGCAGCCCTAGCGGGGTATCGATCAATGAGCAGTTCTTC. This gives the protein CASSPSGVSINEQFF.

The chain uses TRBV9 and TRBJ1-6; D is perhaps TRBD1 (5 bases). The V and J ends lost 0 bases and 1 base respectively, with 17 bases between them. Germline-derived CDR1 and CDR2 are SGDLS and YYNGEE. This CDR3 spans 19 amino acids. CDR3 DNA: TGTGCCAGCAGCGTAGGACCCGCGGGGCAGAGGTCCTATAATTCACCCCTCCACTTT. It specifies CASSVGPAGQRSYNSPLHF.

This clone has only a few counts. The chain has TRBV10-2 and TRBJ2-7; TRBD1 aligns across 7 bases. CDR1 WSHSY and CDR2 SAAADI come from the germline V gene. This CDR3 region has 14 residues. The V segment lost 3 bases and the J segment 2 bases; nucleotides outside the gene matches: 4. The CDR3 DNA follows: TGCGCCAGCAGTGACCGGACAGGCCCCTACGAGCAGTACTTC. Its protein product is CASSDRTGPYEQYF.

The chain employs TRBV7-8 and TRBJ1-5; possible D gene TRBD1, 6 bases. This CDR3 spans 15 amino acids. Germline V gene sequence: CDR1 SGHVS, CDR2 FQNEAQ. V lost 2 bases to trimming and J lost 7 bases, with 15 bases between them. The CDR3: CASSLNRLGGQPQHF. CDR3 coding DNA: TGTGCCAGCAGCTTAAATCGTCTAGGGGGACAGCCCCAGCATTTT.

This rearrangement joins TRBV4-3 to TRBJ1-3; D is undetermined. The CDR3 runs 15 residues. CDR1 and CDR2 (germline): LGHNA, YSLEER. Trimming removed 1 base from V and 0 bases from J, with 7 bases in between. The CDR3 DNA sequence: TGCGCCAGCAGCCAAGCGCGATTCTCTGGAAACACCATATATTTT. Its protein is CASSQARFSGNTIYF.

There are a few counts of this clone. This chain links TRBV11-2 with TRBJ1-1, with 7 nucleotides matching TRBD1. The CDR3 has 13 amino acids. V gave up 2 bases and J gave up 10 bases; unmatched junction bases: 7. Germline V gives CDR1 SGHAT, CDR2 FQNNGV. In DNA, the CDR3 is TGTGCCAGCAGCTTAATCCAGACAGGGCTAGCTTTCTTT. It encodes CASSLIQTGLAFF.

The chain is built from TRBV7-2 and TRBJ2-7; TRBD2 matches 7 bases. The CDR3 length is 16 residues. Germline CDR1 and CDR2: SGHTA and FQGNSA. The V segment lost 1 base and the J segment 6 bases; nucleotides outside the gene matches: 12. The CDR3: CASSLVRRGGPAEQYF. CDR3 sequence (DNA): TGTGCCAGCAGCTTAGTTAGAAGGGGAGGGCCGGCCGAGCAGTACTTC.

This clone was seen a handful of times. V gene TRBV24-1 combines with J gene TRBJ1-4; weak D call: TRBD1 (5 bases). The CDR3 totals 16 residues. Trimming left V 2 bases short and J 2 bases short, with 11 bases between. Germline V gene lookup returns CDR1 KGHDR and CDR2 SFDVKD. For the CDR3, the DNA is TGTGCCACCAGTGATTCCAGGGCCCCGACTAATGAAAAACTGTTTTTT. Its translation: CATSDSRAPTNEKLFF.

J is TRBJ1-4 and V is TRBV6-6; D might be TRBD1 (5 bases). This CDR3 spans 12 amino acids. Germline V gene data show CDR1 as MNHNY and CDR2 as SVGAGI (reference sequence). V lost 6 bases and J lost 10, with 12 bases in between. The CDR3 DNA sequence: TGTGCCAGCAGGCTAGGGGAGGCAAAACTGTTTTTT. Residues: CASRLGEAKLFF.

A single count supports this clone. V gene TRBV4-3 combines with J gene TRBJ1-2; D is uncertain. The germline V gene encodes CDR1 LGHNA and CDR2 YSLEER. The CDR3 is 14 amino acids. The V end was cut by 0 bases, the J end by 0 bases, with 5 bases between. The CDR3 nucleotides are TGCGCCAGCAGCCAAGAACAGACTAACTATGGCTACACCTTC. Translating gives CASSQEQTNYGYTF.

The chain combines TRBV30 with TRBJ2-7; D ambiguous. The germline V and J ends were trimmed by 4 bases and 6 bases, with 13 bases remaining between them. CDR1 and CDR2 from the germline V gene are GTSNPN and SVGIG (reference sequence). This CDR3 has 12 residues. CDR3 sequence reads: CAWNGSPGEQYF. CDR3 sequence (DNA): TGTGCCTGGAACGGCTCCCCAGGCGAGCAGTACTTC.

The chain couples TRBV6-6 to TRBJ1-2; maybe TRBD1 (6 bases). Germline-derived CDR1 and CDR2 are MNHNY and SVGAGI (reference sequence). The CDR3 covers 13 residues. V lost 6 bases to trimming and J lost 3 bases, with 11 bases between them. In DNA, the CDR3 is TGTGCCAGCAGCAGGGGCTCGGACTATGGCTACACCTTC. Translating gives CASSRGSDYGYTF.

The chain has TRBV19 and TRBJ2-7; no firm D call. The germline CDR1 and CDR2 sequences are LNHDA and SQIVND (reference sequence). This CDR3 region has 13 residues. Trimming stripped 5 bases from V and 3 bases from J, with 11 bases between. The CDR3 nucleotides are TGTGCCAGTAGTTTCCGGCGGAGCTACGAGCAGTACTTC. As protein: CASSFRRSYEQYF.

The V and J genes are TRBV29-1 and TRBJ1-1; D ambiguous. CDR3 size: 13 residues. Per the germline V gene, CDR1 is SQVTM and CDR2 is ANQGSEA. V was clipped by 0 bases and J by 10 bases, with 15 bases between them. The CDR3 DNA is TGCAGCGTTGAAGATACGGGGAGTTACGGAGCTTTCTTT. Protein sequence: CSVEDTGSYGAFF.

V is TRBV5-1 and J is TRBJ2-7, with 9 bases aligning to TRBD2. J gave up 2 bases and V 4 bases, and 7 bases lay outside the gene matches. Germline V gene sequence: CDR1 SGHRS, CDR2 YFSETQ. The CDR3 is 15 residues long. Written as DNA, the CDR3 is TGCGCCAGCAGCCTACGGACTAGCGTGACCTACGAGCAGTACTTC. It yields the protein CASSLRTSVTYEQYF.

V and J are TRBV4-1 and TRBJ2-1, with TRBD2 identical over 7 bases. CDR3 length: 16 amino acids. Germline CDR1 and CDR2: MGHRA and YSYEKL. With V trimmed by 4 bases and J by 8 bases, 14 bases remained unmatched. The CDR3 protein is CASSLLLEAGSYEQFF. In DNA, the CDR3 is TGCGCCAGCAGCCTACTACTAGAAGCGGGGAGTTATGAGCAGTTCTTC.

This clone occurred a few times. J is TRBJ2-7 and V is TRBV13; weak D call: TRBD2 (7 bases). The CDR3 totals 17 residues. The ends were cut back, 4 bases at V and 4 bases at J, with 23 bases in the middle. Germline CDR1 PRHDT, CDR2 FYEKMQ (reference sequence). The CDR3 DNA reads TGTGCCAGCAGCTCCCGGCGGGGGCGGACACTTTATTACGAGCAGTACTTC. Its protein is CASSSRRGRTLYYEQYF.

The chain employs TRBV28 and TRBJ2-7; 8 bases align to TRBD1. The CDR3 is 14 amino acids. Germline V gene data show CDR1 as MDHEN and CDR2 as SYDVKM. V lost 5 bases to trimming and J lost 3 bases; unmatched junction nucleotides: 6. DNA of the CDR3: TGTGCCAGCAGTGGGGCAGGGGGCCGCTACGAGCAGTACTTC. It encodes CASSGAGGRYEQYF.

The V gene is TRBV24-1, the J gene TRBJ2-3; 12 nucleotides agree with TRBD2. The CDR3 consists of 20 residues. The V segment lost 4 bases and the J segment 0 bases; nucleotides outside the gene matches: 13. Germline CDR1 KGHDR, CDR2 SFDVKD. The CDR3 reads CATSDSGRLAGGHSTDTQYF. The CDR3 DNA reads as TGTGCCACCAGTGACTCCGGGAGGCTAGCGGGGGGGCATAGCACAGATACGCAGTATTTT.

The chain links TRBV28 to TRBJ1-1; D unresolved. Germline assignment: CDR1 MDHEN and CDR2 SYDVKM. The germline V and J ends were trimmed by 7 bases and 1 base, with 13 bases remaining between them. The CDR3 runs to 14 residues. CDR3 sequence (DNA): TGTGCCAGCACGCCGAGCGGACCGAACACTGAAGCTTTCTTT. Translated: CASTPSGPNTEAFF. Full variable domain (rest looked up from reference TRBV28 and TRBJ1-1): DVKVTQSSRYLVKRTGEKVFLECVQDMDHENMFWYRQDPGLGLRLIYFSYDVKMKEKGDIPEGYSVSREKKERFSLILESASTNQTSMYLCASTPSGPNTEAFFGQGTRLTVV.

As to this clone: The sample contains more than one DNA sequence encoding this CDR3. CDR3 region: CASSLLGQSQETQYF. DNA for the CDR3: TGTGCCAGCAGCTTACTGGGACAGTCACAAGAGACCCAGTACTTC. The rearrangement links TRBV7-2 to TRBJ2-5; TRBD1 matches 7 bases. This CDR3 is built from 15 residues. Germline CDR1 and CDR2: SGHTA and FQGNSA. The V segment lost 2 bases and the J segment 2 bases; nucleotides outside the gene matches: 5.

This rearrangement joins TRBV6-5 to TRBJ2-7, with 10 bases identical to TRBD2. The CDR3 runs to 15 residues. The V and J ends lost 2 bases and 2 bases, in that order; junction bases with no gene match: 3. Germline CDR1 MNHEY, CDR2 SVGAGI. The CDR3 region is CASSYRLAGPYEQYF. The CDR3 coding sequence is TGTGCCAGCAGTTACAGACTAGCGGGCCCCTACGAGCAGTACTTC.

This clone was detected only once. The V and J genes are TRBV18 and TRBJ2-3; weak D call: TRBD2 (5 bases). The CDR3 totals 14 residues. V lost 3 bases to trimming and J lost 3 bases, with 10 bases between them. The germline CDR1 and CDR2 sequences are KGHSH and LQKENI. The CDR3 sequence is CASSPREWTDTQYF. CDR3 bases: TGTGCCAGCTCACCGAGGGAATGGACAGATACGCAGTATTTT. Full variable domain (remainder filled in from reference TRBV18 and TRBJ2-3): NAGVMQNPRHLVRRRGQEARLRCSPMKGHSHVYWYRQLPEEGLKFMVYLQKENIIDESGMPKERFSAEFPKEGPSILRIQQVVRGDSAAYFCASSPREWTDTQYFGPGTRLTVL.

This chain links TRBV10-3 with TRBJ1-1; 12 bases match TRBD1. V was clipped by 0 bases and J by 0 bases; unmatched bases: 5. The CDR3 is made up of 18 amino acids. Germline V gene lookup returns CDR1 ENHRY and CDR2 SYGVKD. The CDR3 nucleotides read TGTGCCATCAGTGAGTCCCGGGACAGGGGGCGGCTGAACACTGAAGCTTTCTTT. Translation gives CAISESRDRGRLNTEAFF.

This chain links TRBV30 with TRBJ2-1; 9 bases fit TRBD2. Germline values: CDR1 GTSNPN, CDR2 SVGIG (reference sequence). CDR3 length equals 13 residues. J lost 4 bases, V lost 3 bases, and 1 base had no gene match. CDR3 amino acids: CAWRTSGYNEQFF. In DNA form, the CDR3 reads TGTGCCTGGAGGACTAGCGGATACAATGAGCAGTTCTTC.

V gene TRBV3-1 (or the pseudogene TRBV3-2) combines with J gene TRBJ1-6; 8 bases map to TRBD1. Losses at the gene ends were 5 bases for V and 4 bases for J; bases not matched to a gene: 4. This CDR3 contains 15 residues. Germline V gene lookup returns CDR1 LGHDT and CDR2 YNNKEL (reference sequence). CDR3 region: CASSFDRGYNSPLHF. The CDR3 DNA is TGTGCCAGCAGCTTCGACAGGGGTTATAATTCACCCCTCCACTTT.